Shown below are 4 T cell receptor beta chains from a single sample sequenced in a study of post-analysis software for immune sequencing data. Whole-study results and caveats: Patients showed TRBV5-6, TRBV5-1 and TRBV20-1 among four to six TRBV segments more frequent than in controls.

What these receptors recognize is not known. Incorporated into the TCR beta cDNA libraries were unique molecular identifiers, which served to reduce PCR and sequencing biases. In TCRdb, the PCR reads were re-called with MiXCR into one record per CDR3 protein. The sample lists approximately 400,000 distinct CDR3 sequences; roughly 36% were seen once. What was sequenced was blood. The receptors were gathered from a girl aged 10-17 years with multiple sclerosis.

The chain has TRBV5-1 and TRBJ2-1, with a weak D call TRBD2 (6 bases). The last part of the DNA fits TRBJ2-7 better; the J call may be wrong. Germline V CDR1 and CDR2: SGHRS, YFSETQ. The CDR3 length is 17 residues. This CDR3 reads CASSLSVAAGSSYEQYF. The CDR3 region has the DNA TGCGCCAGCAGCTTGAGTGTAGCGGCAGGGTCCTCCTACGAGCAGTACTTC.

J is TRBJ1-2 and V is TRBV7-9; D may be TRBD1 (6 bases). The CDR3 contains 15 residues. Germline loops: CDR1 SEHNR, CDR2 FQNEAQ (reference sequence). V dropped 2 bases and J dropped 3 bases, with 13 bases sitting between them. CDR3 DNA: TGTGCCAGCAGCTTACTCCCAGGGGAAGACTATGGCTACACCTTC. It codes for CASSLLPGEDYGYTF. Drawing the rest from reference TRBV7-9 and TRBJ1-2, the complete variable domain is DTGVSQNPRHKITKRGQNVTFRCDPISEHNRLYWYRQTLGQGPEFLTYFQNEAQLEKSRLLSDRFSAERPKGSFSTLEIQRTEQGDSAMYLCASSLLPGEDYGYTFGSGTRLTVV.

In its sample, this clonotype was seen a few times. The DNA for the CDR3 is TGTGCCAGCGCATTAGCGGGGGGCACTGAAGCTTTCTTT. Its protein product is CASALAGGTEAFF. The chain links TRBV12-3 or TRBV12-4 to TRBJ1-1, with D possibly being TRBD1 (5 bases). CDR3 length equals 13 residues. V lost 8 bases and J lost 4, with 14 bases in between.

This clonotype was counted a few times. CDR3 amino acids: CASSLWSDETQYF. In nucleotides, the CDR3 is TGCGCCAGCAGCTTGTGGAGTGACGAGACCCAGTACTTC. The V call is TRBV5-1, the J call TRBJ2-5; no definite D call. Germline-derived CDR1 and CDR2 are SGHRS and YFSETQ. V gave up 1 base and J gave up 5 bases, with 9 bases separating them. There are 13 residues in the CDR3.